This TCR beta chain was found in a study of human thymus T cells. Study results and caveats: Thymic and blood repertoires appeared to show biased V and J gene usage. Thymic repertoires overlap heavily among unrelated individuals, related research has reported.

Generated by immunoSEQ multiplex PCR, the TCRdb table keeps only in-frame clones and is missing some. The table shows around 130,000 clones, with just under 95% occurring only once. Corrective heart surgery yielded resections, and these provided the thymus tissue. Note on this clone: The antigen is undetermined.

The CDR3 totals 15 residues. With 0 bases removed from V and 10 bases from J, the gap between germline ends came to 15 bases. Germline CDR1 LGHNA, CDR2 YNFKEQ. The sample was thymus tissue. The clonotype comes from a boy in the first two years of life with a congenital heart defect but otherwise immunologically healthy. The chain is built from TRBV4-2 and TRBJ2-2; D not certain. The CDR3 loop is CASSQDQSSEQELFF. In DNA, the CDR3 is TGTGCCAGCAGCCAAGATCAGTCCTCTGAACAGGAGCTGTTTTTT.